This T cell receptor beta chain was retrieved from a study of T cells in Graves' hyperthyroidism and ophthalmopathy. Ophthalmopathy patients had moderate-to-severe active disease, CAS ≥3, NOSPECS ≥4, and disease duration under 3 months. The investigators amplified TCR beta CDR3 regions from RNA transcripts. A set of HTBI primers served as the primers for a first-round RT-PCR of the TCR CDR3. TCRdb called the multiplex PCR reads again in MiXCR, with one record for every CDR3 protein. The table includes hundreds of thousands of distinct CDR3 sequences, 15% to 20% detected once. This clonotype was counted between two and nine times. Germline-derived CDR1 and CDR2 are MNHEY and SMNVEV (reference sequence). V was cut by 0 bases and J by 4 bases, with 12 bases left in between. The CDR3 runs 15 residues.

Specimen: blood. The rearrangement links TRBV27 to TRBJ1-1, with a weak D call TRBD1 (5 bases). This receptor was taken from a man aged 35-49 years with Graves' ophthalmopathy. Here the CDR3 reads CASSLSDTWGTEAFF. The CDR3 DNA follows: TGTGCCAGCAGTTTATCGGACACTTGGGGCACTGAAGCTTTCTTT.